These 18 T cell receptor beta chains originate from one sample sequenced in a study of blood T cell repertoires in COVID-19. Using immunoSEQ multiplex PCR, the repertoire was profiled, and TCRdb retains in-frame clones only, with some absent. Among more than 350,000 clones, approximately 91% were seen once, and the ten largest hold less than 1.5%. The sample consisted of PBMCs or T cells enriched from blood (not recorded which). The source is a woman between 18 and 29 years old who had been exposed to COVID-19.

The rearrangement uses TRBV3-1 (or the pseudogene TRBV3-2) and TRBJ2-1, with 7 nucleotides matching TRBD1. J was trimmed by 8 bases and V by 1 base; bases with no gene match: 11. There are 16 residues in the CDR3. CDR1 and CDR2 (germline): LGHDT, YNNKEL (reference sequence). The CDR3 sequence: CASSQAQKGAGDEQFF. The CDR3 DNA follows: TGTGCCAGCAGCCAAGCCCAAAAGGGGGCGGGCGATGAGCAGTTCTTC.

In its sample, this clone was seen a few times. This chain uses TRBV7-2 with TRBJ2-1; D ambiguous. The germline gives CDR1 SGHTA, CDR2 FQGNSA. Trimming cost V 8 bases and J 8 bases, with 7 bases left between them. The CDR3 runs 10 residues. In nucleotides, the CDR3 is TGTGCCAGCGGCCTCCATGAGCAGTTCTTC. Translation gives CASGLHEQFF.

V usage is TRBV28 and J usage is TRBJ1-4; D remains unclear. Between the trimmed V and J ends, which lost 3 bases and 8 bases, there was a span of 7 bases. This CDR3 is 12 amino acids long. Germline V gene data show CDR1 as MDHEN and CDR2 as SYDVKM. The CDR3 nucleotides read TGTGCCAGCAGTTTGGGCAGAGAAAAACTGTTTTTT. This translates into CASSLGREKLFF. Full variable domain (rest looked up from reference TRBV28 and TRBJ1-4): DVKVTQSSRYLVKRTGEKVFLECVQDMDHENMFWYRQDPGLGLRLIYFSYDVKMKEKGDIPEGYSVSREKKERFSLILESASTNQTSMYLCASSLGREKLFFGSGTQLSVL.

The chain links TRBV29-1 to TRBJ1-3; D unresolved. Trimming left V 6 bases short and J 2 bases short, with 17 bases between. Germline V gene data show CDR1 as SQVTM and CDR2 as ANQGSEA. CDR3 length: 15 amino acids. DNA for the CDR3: TGCAGCGTAGGACTAAGTCTACCTCCTGGAAACACCATATATTTT. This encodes CSVGLSLPPGNTIYF.

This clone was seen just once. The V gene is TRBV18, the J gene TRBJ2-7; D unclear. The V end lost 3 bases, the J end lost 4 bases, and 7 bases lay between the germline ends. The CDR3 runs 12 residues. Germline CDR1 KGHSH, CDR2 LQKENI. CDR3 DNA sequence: TGTGCCAGCTCACCCCAGAATTACGAGCAGTACTTC. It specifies CASSPQNYEQYF.

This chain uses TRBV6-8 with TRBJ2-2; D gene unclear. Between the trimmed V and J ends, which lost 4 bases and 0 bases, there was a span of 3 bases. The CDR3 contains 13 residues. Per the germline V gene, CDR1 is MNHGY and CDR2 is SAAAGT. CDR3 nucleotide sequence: TGTGCCAGCAGTTCCTCGAACACCGGGGAGCTGTTTTTT. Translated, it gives CASSSSNTGELFF.

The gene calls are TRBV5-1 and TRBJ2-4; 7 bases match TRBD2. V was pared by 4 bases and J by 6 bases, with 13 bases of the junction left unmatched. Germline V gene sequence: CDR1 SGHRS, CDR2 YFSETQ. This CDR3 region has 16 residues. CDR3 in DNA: TGCGCCAGCAGCCCCTTTCGAGGCGGGAGTGTAAACATTCAGTACTTC. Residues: CASSPFRGGSVNIQYF.

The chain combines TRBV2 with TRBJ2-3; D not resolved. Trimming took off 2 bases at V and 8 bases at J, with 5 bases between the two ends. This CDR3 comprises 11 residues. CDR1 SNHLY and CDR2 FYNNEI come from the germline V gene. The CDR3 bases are TGTGCCAGCAGTGAAAGAGGTACGCAGTATTTT. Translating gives CASSERGTQYF. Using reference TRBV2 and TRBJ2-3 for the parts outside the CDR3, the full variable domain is EPEVTQTPSHQVTQMGQEVILRCVPISNHLYFYWYRQILGQKVEFLVSFYNNEISEKSEIFDDQFSVERPDGSNFTLKIRSTKLEDSAMYFCASSERGTQYFGPGTRLTVL.

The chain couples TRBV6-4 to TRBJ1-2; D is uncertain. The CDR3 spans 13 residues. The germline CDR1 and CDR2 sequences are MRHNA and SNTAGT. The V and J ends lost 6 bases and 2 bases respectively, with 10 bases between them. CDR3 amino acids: CASRDPGNYGYTF. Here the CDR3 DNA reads TGTGCCAGCAGGGACCCGGGGAACTATGGCTACACCTTC.

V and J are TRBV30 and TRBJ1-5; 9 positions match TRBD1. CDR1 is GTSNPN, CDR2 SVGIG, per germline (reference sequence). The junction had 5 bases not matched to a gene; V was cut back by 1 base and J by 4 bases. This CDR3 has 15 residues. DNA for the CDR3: TGTGCCTGGAGTGGGCCGGGACAGGGAAATCAGCCCCAGCATTTT. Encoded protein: CAWSGPGQGNQPQHF.

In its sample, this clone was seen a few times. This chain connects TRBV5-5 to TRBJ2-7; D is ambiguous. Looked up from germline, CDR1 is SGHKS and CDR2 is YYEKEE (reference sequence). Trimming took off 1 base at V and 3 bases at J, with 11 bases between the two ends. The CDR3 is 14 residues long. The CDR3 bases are TGTGCCAGCAGCTTGAGAGGCCTACACTACGAGCAGTACTTC. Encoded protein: CASSLRGLHYEQYF.

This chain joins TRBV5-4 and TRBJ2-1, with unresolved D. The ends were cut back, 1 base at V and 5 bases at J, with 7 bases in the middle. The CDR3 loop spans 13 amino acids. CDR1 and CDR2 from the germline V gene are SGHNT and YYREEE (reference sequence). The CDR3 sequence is CASSLIQDNEQFF. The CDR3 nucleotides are TGTGCCAGCAGCTTGATCCAGGACAATGAGCAGTTCTTC. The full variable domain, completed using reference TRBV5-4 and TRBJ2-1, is ETGVTQSPTHLIKTRGQQVTLRCSSQSGHNTVSWYQQALGQGPQFIFQYYREEENGRGNFPPRFSGLQFPNYSSELNVNALELDDSALYLCASSLIQDNEQFFGPGTRLTVL.

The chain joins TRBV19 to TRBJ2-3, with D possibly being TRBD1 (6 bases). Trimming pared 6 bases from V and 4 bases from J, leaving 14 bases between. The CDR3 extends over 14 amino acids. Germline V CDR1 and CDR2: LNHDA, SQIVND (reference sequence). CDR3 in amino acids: CASSQLQGPDTQYF. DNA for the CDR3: TGTGCCAGTAGCCAGCTACAGGGCCCAGATACGCAGTATTTT.

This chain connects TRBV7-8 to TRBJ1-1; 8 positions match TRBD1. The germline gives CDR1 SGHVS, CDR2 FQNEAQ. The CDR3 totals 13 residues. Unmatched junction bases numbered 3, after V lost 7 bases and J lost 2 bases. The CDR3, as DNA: TGTGCCAGCACCAGGGGGCACAACACTGAAGCTTTCTTT. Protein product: CASTRGHNTEAFF.

The CDR3 DNA follows: TGTGCCAGCAGCCAATGGATGAGCCCAGCGGGGAATTCACCCCTCCACTTT. This encodes CASSQWMSPAGNSPLHF. J is TRBJ1-6 and V is TRBV3-1 (or the pseudogene TRBV3-2); D call uncertain. CDR1 is LGHDT and CDR2 is YNNKEL in the germline V gene (reference sequence). The V end lost 2 bases, the J end lost 7 bases, and 18 bases lay between the germline ends. There are 17 residues in the CDR3.

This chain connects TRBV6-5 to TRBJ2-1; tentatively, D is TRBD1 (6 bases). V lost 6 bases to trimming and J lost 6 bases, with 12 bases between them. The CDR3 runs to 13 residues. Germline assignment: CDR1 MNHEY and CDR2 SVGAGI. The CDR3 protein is CASSLLGGNEQFF. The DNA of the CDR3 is TGTGCCAGCAGCCTACTAGGGGGCAATGAGCAGTTCTTC.

CDR3 nucleotide sequence: TGTGCCAGCAGAAGACAGGGGGCAATTACCGGGGAGCTGTTTTTT. Amino acids: CASRRQGAITGELFF. The J gene is TRBJ2-2, the V gene TRBV28, with TRBD1 matching 10 bases. This CDR3 has 15 residues. The J segment lost 5 bases and the V segment lost 6 bases, leaving 6 bases of the junction unmatched. The germline CDR1 and CDR2 sequences are MDHEN and SYDVKM.

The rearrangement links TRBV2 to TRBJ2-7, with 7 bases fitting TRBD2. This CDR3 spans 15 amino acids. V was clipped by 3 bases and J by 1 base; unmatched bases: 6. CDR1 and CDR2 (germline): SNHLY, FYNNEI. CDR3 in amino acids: CASSETAGKSYEQYF. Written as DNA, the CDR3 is TGTGCCAGCAGTGAGACAGCGGGGAAATCCTACGAGCAGTACTTC.